This T cell receptor (beta chain) was profiled in a study of cytomegalovirus exposure and HLA in healthy donors (TCRdb year 2017). The study in broad terms: An earlier analysis of 587 of the donors reported 276 Gb of sequence data and some 110 million unique TCR beta sequences obtained from about 179 million T cells. A handful of DR-DQ haplotypes were handled as single units for association and clustering because linkage in the cohort was strong. The study aimed to test whether cataloging public T cell receptors could reveal signatures of past pathogen exposure. All discovery cohort repertoires had been generated using a single sequencing platform. A later genetic analysis used genome-wide SNP genotypes for 398 of the 666 donors, treating that subset as a discovery cohort. Among 398 genotyped donors of the cohort, an average of around 240,000 unique TCR beta nucleotide sequences were sequenced per donor, roughly 20% of them non-productive. The T cell repertoires of 666 subjects were profiled by immunosequencing and related to cytomegalovirus serostatus. To decide whether each TCR beta V gene segment behaved as functional or pseudogenic, an earlier analysis of some 570 of the donors relied on high-throughput TCR beta sequencing. In addition to the first cohort of approximately 650 subjects, a separate validation cohort of about 120 different subjects was used. Donor age, sex, ethnicity and CMV serostatus were compiled alongside the repertoire data. Rather than using new phenotypic data, the later analysis identified candidate immune exposures from TCR beta sequences and from how often those sequences occurred across donors. Of the roughly 400 genotyped donors, over 70% fell in the genetic ancestry cluster associated with self-reported Caucasian donors. To predict cytomegalovirus infection status, the study combined high-throughput TCR immunosequencing, statistical association of individual TCRs with disease status, and machine learning. Typing coverage varied by locus: 629-630 donors for A, B, C, DRB1 and DQB1; more than 500 for DQA1; 600 to 610 for DPA1; roughly 450 for DPB1. An early release that covered several hundred HLA-typed donors contained approximately 300 gigabases of sequencing data and around 85 million unique TCR sequences. To study patterns of TCR occurrence, a later analysis re-analyzed previously published TCR beta repertoires from around 700 donors and added high-resolution HLA genotyping. HLA typing included class I and class II loci at four-digit resolution. The study at large found these results: Because counts were too low, roughly 17 rarely observed V segments, including chromosome 9 orphons, were left out of the earlier analysis of over 550 of the donors. A further reported finding was that TCR beta sequences accurately predicted the HLA-A and HLA-B alleles for most subjects in the first cohort. A later analysis reported that several top co-occurrence clusters appeared linked to parvovirus B19, influenza, CMV and Epstein-Barr virus. Roughly uniform sequencing depth across donors was assumed in presence/absence analyses, although this assumption may not hold. According to a later analysis, TCR association rates differed among HLA loci, with DRB1 alleles showing the most associated TCRs and HLA-C alleles showing the fewest. A total of about 180 TCR beta chains were listed by the study as associated with cytomegalovirus. In an earlier analysis of around 500 of the donors, most TCR beta V segments appeared in productive rearrangements about 87% or about 30% of the time, broadly matching IMGT annotations. In a later analysis, HLA-associated TCR beta chains showed more clonal expansion and lower generation probabilities than non-associated chains that were equally common. It was suggested by the authors that the approach could potentially be generalized to other disease states and immunological phenotypes. Some IMGT-functional V segments, including TRBV6-2 and TRBV6-3, could not be distinguished by the 87-base-pair reads and were therefore excluded. According to a later genetic analysis, donors in an Asian-associated ancestry cluster had fewer N-insertions in productive TCRs than the approximately 650-donor mean. This cohort had only TCR beta chains sequenced, and the lack of alpha or paired-chain data limited which features could be detected. An association between a missense DCLRE1C variant and V-gene and J-gene trimming of TCR beta chains was found in a later genetic analysis and replicated in an independent cohort. At a false discovery rate of 0.05, a later analysis linked 16,951 TCR beta sequences to specific HLA alleles. Across donors, most TCR sequences were observed very rarely, whereas some public TCRs were present in many individuals. A cluster of highly shared sequence variants was judged likely to represent a technical artifact of the sequencing pipeline. A few of the identified cytomegalovirus-associated TCR beta chains were confirmed in vitro to be specific for cytomegalovirus antigens. The classifier was reported to diagnose cytomegalovirus status with high specificity and sensitivity in both the original cohort and the validation cohort. CMV serostatus was the only immune exposure information available for the cohort. A later analysis found that most CMV-associated TCR beta chains appeared HLA-restricted, with HLA associations seemingly driven largely by CMV exposure. Because HLA typing was unavailable for some donors at each locus, only the typed subset was used in association tests. Linkage disequilibrium might explain the correlated functional status among segregating V segments, but an unknown experimental factor could not be ruled out. When HLA alleles, especially DR and DQ, strongly co-occurred, attributing TCR associations to individual alleles was difficult.

CDR3 length: 14 amino acids, cysteine to phenylalanine. Kept here is only the CDR3 DNA, which spans 42 bases and is read in frame from base 1. Trimming leaves V shorter by 4 bases and J shorter by 0 bases, with the junction holding 4 bases beyond the gene matches. CDR1 and CDR2, per the germline V gene, are SGHDT and YYEEEE. The cohort comprised more than 550 healthy bone marrow donors. At the time of sampling, all cohort members were nominally healthy, though unrecorded immune exposures were likely present. The donor tested CMV seropositive, placing the donor among the roughly 300 seropositive members of the cohort. A peripheral blood sample was provided by each donor, and peripheral blood mononuclear cells were used for TCR beta sequencing. The Qiagen DNeasy Blood Extraction Kit was used to extract genomic DNA from the blood cell samples. Library prep was done by the immunoSEQ multiplex PCR assay. For the multiplex PCR, a mixture combining 60 forward primers for TCR Vbeta segments and 13 reverse primers for TCR Jbeta segments was used. The CDR3 region of rearranged TCR beta genes was amplified from genomic DNA by a multiplex PCR assay. On the Illumina HiSeq System, the amplified TCR beta libraries were sequenced as 87-base-pair reads. On the study's bioinformatics: A later analysis counted some 74 million unique TCR beta chains across the roughly 700 repertoires, and approximately 11 million of these chains were shared by at least two donors. Raw reads were error-corrected and collapsed into unique sequences by a nearest-neighbor algorithm in which closely related sequences were merged to remove PCR and sequencing errors. To assign V, D and J gene segments, CDR3 sequences were aligned to IMGT reference sequences. For a sequence to be retained, at least a six-nucleotide match to both a V gene segment and a J gene segment was required. Rearrangements were classified as productive when the CDR3 lacked stop codons and remained in frame with V and J, and all other rearrangements were classified as non-productive. CDR3 was defined by IMGT convention, running from the second conserved V-encoded cysteine to the conserved J-encoded phenylalanine. In an earlier analysis of approximately 500 of the donors, sequences lacking an unambiguous match to a single V gene segment were excluded. In an earlier analysis of several hundred of the donors, V segments were called functional above 56.7% productive rearrangements and were called segregating when the between-donor standard deviation exceeded 5%. To diagnose cytomegalovirus status from the catalog of TCR beta chain sequences, a statistical classification framework was built. V and J gene assignment, in a later analysis, came from comparing TCR nucleotide sequences with IMGT/GENE-DB human TR gene sequences. A later analysis assigned CDR3 sequences and most-parsimonious VDJ recombination scenarios with the TCRdist pipeline. In a later analysis, each TCR beta chain was defined by its CDR3 amino acid sequence together with its V-gene family, and reads lacking a unique V-gene family were excluded. To address suspected cross-contamination and a sequencing artifact, a later analysis removed 592 highly shared, low-generation-probability nucleotide sequences. In a later analysis, a clonal expansion index for each public chain was calculated from normalized within-repertoire ranks of inferred template counts. A later analysis computed generation probabilities with a VDJ recombination model fitted to out-of-frame rearrangements, and checked the results against IGoR. In a later analysis, TCR-TCR, TCR-HLA and TCR-CMV co-occurrence was scored with hypergeometric tests, and a repertoire-size bias correction was applied to TCR pairs. False discovery rates were estimated in a later analysis by permuting HLA or CMV assignments 20 times. In a later analysis, co-occurring TCRs were grouped using DBSCAN, and TCRdist sequence similarity was added for clustering within HLA-allele-positive subsets. For co-occurrence clustering, repertoires with fewer than 30,000 or more than 120,000 public chains were excluded, along with a handful of repertoires with anomalous nucleotide sharing. TCRdb re-hosts the immuneACCESS table, in-frame sequences only. Its copies lack some clones; in the studies checked, an unresolved V gene accounts for under half of them, and the cause for the rest is not known. That table furnishes V, J and clone size, whereas the DNA furnished D and trimming. In all, the sample holds about 160,000 clones, and roughly 85% of those were seen once. The ten largest clones capture about 2.1% of the sample.

This clone was counted only a few times. Its antigen is still unknown. Base qualities are not provided; no much larger clone lies one nucleotide away. The clonotype was recovered from a man aged 18 to 30 in good health and CMV-seropositive. The sequenced material came from PBMCs. In this chain, TRBV5-6 is recombined with TRBJ2-7; 7 nucleotides in the junction match TRBD1. The DNA is TGTGCCAGCAGCCTTTGGACAGGCTCCTACGAGCAGTACTTC. It is translated as CASSLWTGSYEQYF.